This paragraph covers one T cell receptor (beta chain) sequence. The antigen is not known. This record comes from a study of Ad26.COV2.S vaccination and SARS-CoV-2 variants. Study context: Once, or twice with 56 days between doses, Ad26.COV2.S was given intramuscularly. Study-wide findings and caveats: Reported findings describe substantial breadth in spike-specific CD8+ and CD4+ T cell responses following vaccination.

Described treatment: roughly 18 received Ad26.COV2.S at low or high dose, single or two shots; five or six received placebo; per-sample allocation not given. Specimen acquisition occurred on day 63 following the initial vaccine or placebo injection. An Ad26 vector that expressed Wuhan-strain SARS-CoV-2 spike constituted the vaccine. The germline V gene has CDR1 SGDLS and CDR2 YYNGEE. This CDR3 comprises 14 residues. The ends were cut back, 4 bases at V and 0 bases at J, with 7 bases in the middle. Assay: immunoSEQ multiplex PCR; the TCRdb copy retains only in-frame clones and omits some. The top ten hold approximately 7% of the sample, which has about 380,000 clones, 83% seen once.

J is TRBJ1-4 and V is TRBV9; D gene unclear. This clonotype originated in a person between 18 and 59 years old who received the Ad26.COV2.S COVID-19 vaccine or a placebo. The sequences come from peripheral blood, collected in a trial of Ad26.COV2.S vaccine versus placebo. CDR3 sequence reads: CASSQGSTNEKLFF. CDR3 in DNA: TGTGCCAGCAGCCAAGGGTCAACTAATGAAAAACTGTTTTTT.